What follows are 31 T cell receptor beta chains derived from one specimen sequenced in a study of blood T cell repertoires in COVID-19. Repertoires were generated with immunoSEQ multiplex PCR, while TCRdb's copy carries only in-frame clones and drops some. The sample lists about 180,000 clones, around 80% seen once, with about 11% in the top ten. Sequenced input: peripheral blood. Source of these receptors: a woman older than 75 with COVID-19, enrolled during active disease.

This sequence joins TRBV5-1 and TRBJ2-7, with 9 bases aligning to TRBD1. Germline V lookup: CDR1 SGHRS, CDR2 YFSETQ. The V and J ends lost 4 bases and 6 bases, in that order; junction bases with no gene match: 8. The CDR3 is 14 residues long. Written as DNA, the CDR3 is TGCGCCAGCAGCCCTCGGACAGGGGTAAGCGAGCAGTACTTC. It specifies CASSPRTGVSEQYF.

This chain connects TRBV5-8 to TRBJ1-5; D is possibly TRBD1 (6 bases). CDR3 length: 14 residues. The V end was cut by 4 bases, the J end by 5 bases, with 13 bases between. CDR1 and CDR2 from the germline V gene are SGHTS and YDEGEE. The chain's CDR3 is CASSGDIAYQPQHF. DNA for the CDR3: TGTGCCAGCAGCGGGGACATTGCTTATCAGCCCCAGCATTTT. Using reference TRBV5-8 and TRBJ1-5 for the parts outside the CDR3, the full variable domain is EAGVTQSPTHLIKTRGQQATLRCSPISGHTSVYWYQQALGLGLQFLLWYDEGEERNRGNFPPRFSGRQFPNYSSELNVNALELEDSALYLCASSGDIAYQPQHFGDGTRLSIL.

This clone was picked up one time. The chain carries TRBV15 and TRBJ2-3; 9 positions match TRBD2. The germline gives CDR1 LNHNV, CDR2 YYDKDF (reference sequence). Trimming cost V 4 bases and J 3 bases; bases outside gene matches: 2. The CDR3 covers 14 residues. The CDR3 DNA reads as TGTGCCACCAGCAATAGCGGGGGTACAGATACGCAGTATTTT. Amino acid sequence: CATSNSGGTDTQYF.

This clone was seen a few times. Compared with germline, one end of the junction differs, possibly owing to a read error. The chain recombines TRBV7-7 with TRBJ2-1; 7 bases are a match to TRBD2. The CDR3 length is 14 residues. CDR1 is SSHAT and CDR2 is FNYEAQ in the germline V gene (reference sequence). The CDR3 DNA reads as TGTGCTAGCAGCTTAACTAGCGTACACAATGAGCAGTTCTTC. This sequence encodes CASSLTSVHNEQFF. The entire variable domain, with the rest obtained from reference TRBV7-7 and TRBJ2-1, is as follows: GAGVSQSPRYKVTKRGQDVTLRCDPISSHATLYWYQQALGQGPEFLTYFNYEAQPDKSGLPSDRFSAERPEGSISTLTIQRTEQRDSAMYRCASSLTSVHNEQFFGPGTRLTVL.

This chain connects TRBV5-1 to TRBJ2-2, with 8 nucleotides matching TRBD1. Germline loops: CDR1 SGHRS, CDR2 YFSETQ. The CDR3 covers 17 residues. Losses at the gene ends were 3 bases for V and 2 bases for J; bases not matched to a gene: 9. As DNA, the CDR3 is TGCGCCAGCAGCTCGGATCCAGCAGGGGGCAACACCGGGGAGCTGTTTTTT. Protein product: CASSSDPAGGNTGELFF.

The genes are TRBV6-5 and TRBJ1-2; TRBD1 aligns across 7 bases. V lost 2 bases to trimming and J lost 4 bases; unmatched junction nucleotides: 1. CDR3 size: 13 residues. Germline V gene sequence: CDR1 MNHEY, CDR2 SVGAGI. The CDR3 loop is CASSYGTVYGYTF. CDR3 coding DNA: TGTGCCAGCAGTTACGGGACAGTCTATGGCTACACCTTC.

The V call is TRBV6-1, the J call TRBJ1-2, with 8 bases fitting TRBD1. The V segment lost 2 bases and the J segment 9 bases; nucleotides outside the gene matches: 11. The germline V gene encodes CDR1 MNHNS and CDR2 SASEGT. This CDR3 is 15 amino acids long. Here the CDR3 reads CASSEMFGQGRSYTF. The CDR3 coding sequence is TGTGCCAGCAGTGAAATGTTTGGACAGGGTAGGAGCTACACCTTC.

The rearrangement links TRBV19 to TRBJ1-2; D is uncertain. The germline gives CDR1 LNHDA, CDR2 SQIVND (reference sequence). CDR3 length equals 14 residues. Trimming left V 5 bases short and J 6 bases short, with 16 bases between. The CDR3 nucleotides read TGTGCCAGTAGTCCACCGGGAAGAACCCATGGCTACACCTTC. It codes for CASSPPGRTHGYTF.

The CDR3 spells CASSLVGQGNTIYF. For the CDR3, the DNA is TGCGCCAGCAGCTTAGTGGGACAAGGAAACACCATATATTTT. The J gene is TRBJ1-3, the V gene TRBV5-1; TRBD1 is a possible D gene (6 bases). V was pared by 2 bases and J by 4 bases, with 10 bases between. The CDR3 is 14 amino acids. Germline values: CDR1 SGHRS, CDR2 YFSETQ.

The V gene is TRBV24-1, the J gene TRBJ2-1; D is perhaps TRBD1 (7 bases). CDR3 size: 16 residues. Trimming shortened V by 5 bases and J by 0 bases, and 13 bases separated the two germline ends. Per germline, CDR1 KGHDR and CDR2 SFDVKD. CDR3 protein: CATSGRGPSSYNEQFF. CDR3 nucleotide sequence: TGTGCCACCAGTGGGAGGGGGCCGAGCTCCTACAATGAGCAGTTCTTC.

The chain combines TRBV6-5 with TRBJ1-5; D is unresolved. CDR1 and CDR2 (germline): MNHEY, SVGAGI. This CDR3 comprises 15 residues. Deletions cut 3 bases from V and 4 bases from J, with 13 bases between. CDR3 coding DNA: TGTGCCAGCAGTTATGGTACGGGGTATAATCAGCCCCAGCATTTT. Its protein product is CASSYGTGYNQPQHF.

This clone was recorded only once. The V call is TRBV11-3, the J call TRBJ2-3; perhaps TRBD2 as D (7 bases). V was trimmed by 3 bases and J by 5 bases, leaving 12 bases between them. Germline lookup yields CDR1 SGHNT and CDR2 YENEEA. The CDR3 runs 14 residues. The CDR3 sequence is CASSFGGAKDTQYF. CDR3 coding DNA: TGTGCCAGCAGCTTTGGGGGGGCCAAAGATACGCAGTATTTT.

The chain couples TRBV18 to TRBJ1-3; 7 bases map to TRBD1. V lost 6 bases and J lost 0; bases outside the gene matches: 5. The CDR3 contains 15 residues. Germline assignment: CDR1 KGHSH and CDR2 LQKENI. DNA for the CDR3: TGTGCCAGCTCGTATTCAGGGGGCTCTGGAAACACCATATATTTT. It specifies CASSYSGGSGNTIYF. Variable domain in full (rest from reference TRBV18 and TRBJ1-3): NAGVMQNPRHLVRRRGQEARLRCSPMKGHSHVYWYRQLPEEGLKFMVYLQKENIIDESGMPKERFSAEFPKEGPSILRIQQVVRGDSAAYFCASSYSGGSGNTIYFGEGSWLTVV.

The chain is built from TRBV5-5 and TRBJ2-5, with TRBD1 matching 7 bases. The V gene's germline CDR1 is SGHKS and CDR2 YYEKEE (reference sequence). J gave up 2 bases and V 4 bases, and 5 bases lay outside the gene matches. The CDR3 is made up of 14 amino acids. CDR3 bases: TGTGCCAGCAGCCCACCGGGACAGCAAGAGACCCAGTACTTC. Its protein product is CASSPPGQQETQYF.

This chain uses TRBV2 with TRBJ2-3, with TRBD2 matching 7 bases. The germline V gene has CDR1 SNHLY and CDR2 FYNNEI. The CDR3 has 15 residues. After removal of 3 bases from V and 3 bases from J, the junction contained 6 bases not matched to a gene. CDR3 sequence reads: CASSDQRGWTDTQYF. CDR3 nucleotides: TGTGCCAGCAGTGATCAGCGGGGCTGGACAGATACGCAGTATTTT.

V usage is TRBV6-5 and J usage is TRBJ2-2; D is possibly TRBD1 (6 bases). From germline, CDR1 is MNHEY and CDR2 SVGAGI. This CDR3 spans 16 amino acids. V was cut by 4 bases and J by 4 bases, with 16 bases left in between. CDR3 coding DNA: TGTGCCAGCAGTTCGTTAAGACAGGTCTCCACCGGGGAGCTGTTTTTT. Translating gives CASSSLRQVSTGELFF.

As to this clone: Compared with germline, one end of the junction differs, possibly owing to a read error. The chain joins TRBV18 to TRBJ1-2; 9 nucleotides line up with TRBD1. The CDR3 is 14 residues long. Germline CDR1 and CDR2: KGHSH and LQKENI. The CDR3 sequence is CASSPPGQGHGYTF. The DNA for the CDR3 is TGTGCCAGCTCTCCACCGGGACAGGGTCATGGCTACACCTTC.

The V and J genes are TRBV27 and TRBJ1-3, with no clear D. CDR1 and CDR2 from the germline V gene are MNHEY and SMNVEV (reference sequence). V was clipped by 8 bases and J by 0 bases, with 8 bases between them. This CDR3 region has 13 residues. CDR3 loop: CASGQHSGNTIYF. In DNA, the CDR3 is TGTGCCAGCGGCCAACACTCTGGAAACACCATATATTTT.

The CDR3 bases are TGTGCCAGCTCAGCCACTATCTACAATGAGCAGTTCTTC. Translation gives CASSATIYNEQFF. The chain combines TRBV7-9 with TRBJ2-1; no clear D gene. With 8 bases removed from V and 3 bases from J, the gap between germline ends came to 11 bases. Germline V lookup: CDR1 SEHNR, CDR2 FQNEAQ (reference sequence). This CDR3 has 13 residues. Using reference TRBV7-9 and TRBJ2-1 for the parts outside the CDR3, the full variable domain is DTGVSQNPRHKITKRGQNVTFRCDPISEHNRLYWYRQTLGQGPEFLTYFQNEAQLEKSRLLSDRFSAERPKGSFSTLEIQRTEQGDSAMYLCASSATIYNEQFFGPGTRLTVL.

The chain is built from TRBV27 and TRBJ2-1; TRBD1 is a possible D gene (5 bases). Germline lookup yields CDR1 MNHEY and CDR2 SMNVEV (reference sequence). Trimming stripped 5 bases from V and 3 bases from J, with 8 bases between. The CDR3 extends over 13 amino acids. The CDR3 DNA is TGTGCCAGCAGTCCAGACAGCTACAATGAGCAGTTCTTC. Translating it yields CASSPDSYNEQFF.

This chain links TRBV3-1 (or the pseudogene TRBV3-2) with TRBJ2-3, with 8 positions matching TRBD2. The CDR3 loop spans 17 amino acids. The V gene's germline CDR1 is LGHDT and CDR2 YNNKEL (reference sequence). Trimming removed 4 bases from V and 0 bases from J; junction bases left unmatched: 9. CDR3 DNA: TGTGCCAGCAGCCCGGTCCTAGCGGGCGTTAGCACAGATACGCAGTATTTT. Translation: CASSPVLAGVSTDTQYF.

The chain couples TRBV19 to TRBJ2-2; D remains unclear. Trimming stripped 3 bases from V and 3 bases from J, with 11 bases between. This CDR3 contains 15 residues. Germline CDR1 is LNHDA and CDR2 is SQIVND (reference sequence). The CDR3 DNA is TGTGCCAGTAGTATGTTGGCAGACTACACCGGGGAGCTGTTTTTT. This codes for CASSMLADYTGELFF.

The rearrangement joins TRBV6-5 to TRBJ1-2, with D maybe TRBD1 (5 bases). The CDR3 covers 15 residues. Germline V CDR1 and CDR2: MNHEY, SVGAGI. The V and J ends lost 2 bases and 8 bases respectively, with 18 bases between them. CDR3 amino acids: CASSYLQGPSEGYTF. The CDR3 DNA follows: TGTGCCAGCAGTTACCTGCAGGGCCCTTCGGAGGGCTACACCTTC.

The chain combines TRBV30 with TRBJ1-1; D is ambiguous. The V gene's germline CDR1 is GTSNPN and CDR2 SVGIG (reference sequence). Trimming shortened V by 0 bases and J by 7 bases, and 15 bases separated the two germline ends. The CDR3 length is 14 residues. The CDR3 spells CAWSVRKGGYEAFF. The DNA of the CDR3 is TGTGCCTGGAGTGTGCGTAAGGGAGGCTATGAAGCTTTCTTT.

A few counts support this clone. The V call is TRBV6-2 or TRBV6-3, the J call TRBJ2-5, with 8 bases lining up with TRBD2. Trimming took 5 bases from V and 7 from J; bases not matched to a gene: 0. The CDR3 length is 11 residues. The germline V gene has CDR1 MNHEY and CDR2 SVGEGT. DNA of the CDR3: TGTGCCAGCAGTCTAGCGGGGACCCAGTACTTC. Amino acid sequence: CASSLAGTQYF.

The chain links TRBV18 to TRBJ1-5; TRBD1 is a possible D gene (5 bases). The length of the CDR3 is 14 residues. The V gene lost 4 bases and the J gene lost 3 bases, with 10 bases spanning the gap. The germline V gene encodes CDR1 KGHSH and CDR2 LQKENI. The CDR3, as DNA: TGTGCCAGCTCACAAACAGGTCACAATCAGCCCCAGCATTTT. It encodes CASSQTGHNQPQHF.

The chain employs TRBV28 and TRBJ1-5; the match to TRBD1 covers 9 bases. V shed 9 bases and J 6 bases; nucleotides not matched to a gene: 15. CDR1 is MDHEN, CDR2 SYDVKM, per germline. CDR3 length: 16 amino acids. For the CDR3, the DNA is TGTGCCAGTAAATACCGCCGGGACAGGGAGGGTCAGCCCCAGCATTTT. It is translated as CASKYRRDREGQPQHF. Using reference TRBV28 and TRBJ1-5 for the parts outside the CDR3, the full variable domain is DVKVTQSSRYLVKRTGEKVFLECVQDMDHENMFWYRQDPGLGLRLIYFSYDVKMKEKGDIPEGYSVSREKKERFSLILESASTNQTSMYLCASKYRRDREGQPQHFGDGTRLSIL.

This rearrangement joins TRBV23-1 to TRBJ1-3; 8 bases are a match to TRBD1. TRBV23-1 is known as an ORF, though its function is uncertain. Trimming took 4 bases from V and 3 from J; bases not matched to a gene: 5. The CDR3 runs to 15 residues. DNA for the CDR3: TGCGCCAGCAGTCGAAGACAGGGGAATGGAAACACCATATATTTT. Translation gives CASSRRQGNGNTIYF.

This rearrangement joins TRBV2 to TRBJ2-3; D possibly corresponds to TRBD2 (6 bases). This CDR3 has 19 residues. Germline CDR1 reads SNHLY; CDR2 reads FYNNEI. The CDR3 sequence: CALRGVGSKTHTYTDTQYF. CDR3 in DNA: TGTGCTCTGAGAGGGGTCGGGAGCAAGACACATACTTACACAGATACGCAGTATTTT. Variable domain in full (rest from reference TRBV2 and TRBJ2-3): EPEVTQTPSHQVTQMGQEVILRCVPISNHLYFYWYRQILGQKVEFLVSFYNNEISEKSEIFDDQFSVERPDGSNFTLKIRSTKLEDSAMYFCALRGVGSKTHTYTDTQYFGPGTRLTVL.

V is TRBV2 and J is TRBJ1-6; tentative D call: TRBD1 (6 bases). The CDR3 covers 15 residues. V was clipped by 0 bases and J by 7 bases, with 10 bases between them. Germline CDR1 SNHLY, CDR2 FYNNEI. CDR3 nucleotides: TGTGCCAGCAGTGAAGCCCGCAGGGGAAATTCACCCCTCCACTTT. It specifies CASSEARRGNSPLHF.

V is TRBV7-3 and J is TRBJ2-1, with D possibly TRBD2 on 6 matching bases. The CDR3 has 15 residues. V gave up 1 base and J gave up 4 bases, with 11 bases separating them. Germline V gene lookup returns CDR1 SGHTA and CDR2 FQGTGA. DNA for the CDR3: TGTGCCAGCAGCTTAAACGGGGGTGGGTACAATGAGCAGTTCTTC. Translation gives CASSLNGGGYNEQFF. Together with reference TRBV7-3 and TRBJ2-1, the CDR3 gives the full variable domain: GAGVSQTPSNKVTEKGKYVELRCDPISGHTALYWYRQSLGQGPEFLIYFQGTGAADDSGLPNDRFFAVRPEGSVSTLKIQRTERGDSAVYLCASSLNGGGYNEQFFGPGTRLTVL.